A selection of T cell receptor beta chains follows, all from one sample in a study of T cell repertoires in cytomegalovirus infection. TCRdb reanalysed the reads using MiXCR and keeps one entry per CDR3 protein. The table lists roughly 720,000 distinct CDR3 sequences, under 40% of them singletons, with 2.5% to 3.5% in the top ten. Sequences were obtained from PBMCs. All receptors come from a human donor in good health (CMV status not recorded). Some clones in this sample may be carry-over from other donors' samples. Both conserved end residues are part of each CDR3. Fields, in order: V gene, J gene, clone size, CDR3 protein. Clone size appears in some rows only: once, few, many, or a class for an expanded clone.

v_gene: TRBV7-8; j_gene: TRBJ1-1; abundance: many; CDR3aa: CASSLVGPWAYTEAFF
v_gene: TRBV6-1; j_gene: TRBJ2-1; abundance: few; CDR3aa: CASTEPPLRRGGNEQFF
v_gene: TRBV7-8; j_gene: TRBJ1-6; abundance: many; CDR3aa: CASSPARIPYNSPLHF
v_gene: TRBV4-2; j_gene: TRBJ2-5; abundance: -; CDR3aa: CASSQDGGPIAGGPQETQYF
v_gene: TRBV4-1; j_gene: TRBJ1-4; abundance: -; CDR3aa: CASSPGEGEKLFF
v_gene: TRBV10-3; j_gene: TRBJ1-1; abundance: -; CDR3aa: CAGGDLRTEAFF
v_gene: TRBV4-1; j_gene: TRBJ1-1; abundance: -; CDR3aa: CASRLTSTDTEAFF
v_gene: TRBV20-1; j_gene: TRBJ1-3; abundance: -; CDR3aa: CSASPRDLNTIYF
v_gene: TRBV6-8; j_gene: TRBJ1-1; abundance: -; CDR3aa: CASTTGGCMNTEAFF
v_gene: TRBV7-6; j_gene: TRBJ2-1; abundance: -; CDR3aa: CASRPGTAYNEQFF
v_gene: TRBV7-3; j_gene: TRBJ2-2; abundance: few; CDR3aa: CASRQTGGSTGELFF
v_gene: TRBV6-2/TRBV6-3; j_gene: TRBJ1-1; abundance: -; CDR3aa: CASRRDSHTEAFF
v_gene: TRBV14; j_gene: TRBJ1-2; abundance: -; CDR3aa: CASSQDTRDFPYYGYTF
v_gene: TRBV20-1; j_gene: TRBJ2-7; abundance: few; CDR3aa: CSAPRRGQPTAYEQYF
v_gene: TRBV7-3; j_gene: TRBJ2-7; abundance: few; CDR3aa: CASSLTPSYEQYF
v_gene: TRBV7-9; j_gene: TRBJ2-5; abundance: few; CDR3aa: CASSDRVGLQETQYF
v_gene: TRBV7-9; j_gene: TRBJ2-1; abundance: -; CDR3aa: CASSSHNNEQFF
v_gene: TRBV7-6; j_gene: TRBJ1-1; abundance: few; CDR3aa: CASSLKREEAFF
v_gene: TRBV12-3/TRBV12-4; j_gene: TRBJ1-3; abundance: -; CDR3aa: CASRWDRASGNTIYF
v_gene: TRBV6-8; j_gene: TRBJ2-1; abundance: -; CDR3aa: CASSALNEQFF
v_gene: TRBV20-1; j_gene: TRBJ1-3; abundance: few; CDR3aa: CSARWTGGNTIYF
v_gene: TRBV2; j_gene: TRBJ2-5; abundance: once; CDR3aa: CASSTIRGGETQYF
v_gene: TRBV6-5; j_gene: TRBJ1-1; abundance: -; CDR3aa: CASSYSSPNTEAFF
v_gene: TRBV24-1; j_gene: TRBJ2-1; abundance: -; CDR3aa: CATSDFRGDNEQFF
v_gene: TRBV7-8; j_gene: TRBJ2-7; abundance: many; CDR3aa: CASSSRLAGSEREQYF
v_gene: TRBV6-5; j_gene: TRBJ2-7; abundance: -; CDR3aa: CASSYSWDYEQYF
v_gene: TRBV4-1; j_gene: TRBJ2-7; abundance: few; CDR3aa: CASSQGRDPFSYEQYF
v_gene: TRBV5-1; j_gene: TRBJ2-7; abundance: -; CDR3aa: CASRPGTGDEQYF
v_gene: TRBV12-3/TRBV12-4; j_gene: TRBJ2-1; abundance: -; CDR3aa: CASSLGTGGPLSYNEQFF
v_gene: TRBV2; j_gene: TRBJ2-7; abundance: -; CDR3aa: CASSEGTVEQYF
v_gene: TRBV19; j_gene: TRBJ2-1; abundance: -; CDR3aa: CASSMRPSSYNEQFF
v_gene: TRBV20-1; j_gene: TRBJ1-4; abundance: -; CDR3aa: CSARGSGNEKLFF
v_gene: TRBV20-1; j_gene: TRBJ1-1; abundance: -; CDR3aa: CSAVRLRLNTEAFF
v_gene: TRBV27; j_gene: TRBJ2-7; abundance: -; CDR3aa: CASSLSYGQGAPHEQYF
v_gene: TRBV20-1; j_gene: TRBJ1-5; abundance: -; CDR3aa: CSARGPRVSNQPQHF
v_gene: TRBV27; j_gene: TRBJ1-2; abundance: few; CDR3aa: CASSSPHTTGRGNYGYTF
v_gene: TRBV12-3/TRBV12-4; j_gene: TRBJ1-2; abundance: -; CDR3aa: CASSLGSGREGYGYTF
v_gene: TRBV28; j_gene: TRBJ2-7; abundance: -; CDR3aa: CASNHRQGARGEQYF
v_gene: TRBV7-6; j_gene: TRBJ2-3; abundance: many; CDR3aa: CASSARQMGTDTQYF
v_gene: TRBV7-8; j_gene: TRBJ1-1; abundance: few; CDR3aa: CASSLARFAGINTEAFF
v_gene: TRBV19; j_gene: TRBJ1-1; abundance: few; CDR3aa: CASSPRQGSRTEAFF
v_gene: TRBV27; j_gene: TRBJ2-5; abundance: -; CDR3aa: CASRLAGGPRGQETQYF
v_gene: TRBV10-3; j_gene: TRBJ1-4; abundance: -; CDR3aa: CAISESRHNEKLFF
v_gene: TRBV7-9; j_gene: TRBJ2-1; abundance: -; CDR3aa: CASSPAPSGVNNEQFF
v_gene: TRBV7-6; j_gene: TRBJ2-3; abundance: few; CDR3aa: CASSLGRTSGGADTQYF
v_gene: TRBV7-6; j_gene: TRBJ2-3; abundance: -; CDR3aa: CATRWTSQSDTQYF
v_gene: TRBV28; j_gene: TRBJ2-7; abundance: -; CDR3aa: CASSLQDRAYEQYF
v_gene: TRBV7-2; j_gene: TRBJ1-5; abundance: few; CDR3aa: CASSLGARGSNQPQHF
v_gene: TRBV7-2; j_gene: TRBJ1-2; abundance: many; CDR3aa: CASSQRDRGNYGYTF
v_gene: TRBV28; j_gene: TRBJ1-5; abundance: -; CDR3aa: CASSLQGRLGQPQHF
v_gene: TRBV7-9; j_gene: TRBJ2-1; abundance: -; CDR3aa: CASSLGLAGSDEQFF
v_gene: TRBV20-1; j_gene: TRBJ1-2; abundance: once; CDR3aa: CSAPGQAGLYGYTF
v_gene: TRBV6-1; j_gene: TRBJ1-5; abundance: few; CDR3aa: CASRPASYYNDQPQHF